This TCR beta chain was recorded in a study of blood T cells in healthy people across ages. A few counts support this clonotype. A sample-barcoded 5' primer and a J-beta primer mix were used in a second PCR of about 7 to 12 cycles. Each CDR3 protein is one row after TCRdb ran MiXCR on the 5' RACE reads. Of some 1,800,000 distinct CDR3 sequences listed, about 39% were seen once; the top ten hold 20% to 25%. CDR3 size: 15 residues. The germline CDR1 and CDR2 sequences are SGHRS and YFSETQ. J was trimmed by 3 bases and V by 4 bases; bases with no gene match: 9. This clonotype originated in a human donor in good health. The gene calls are TRBV5-1 and TRBJ2-7, with TRBD1 matching 8 bases. Sequences were obtained from blood. In DNA, the CDR3 is TGCGCCAGCAGCCTTGGGCAGGGGGCTGTCTACGAGCAGTACTTC. Translating it yields CASSLGQGAVYEQYF.